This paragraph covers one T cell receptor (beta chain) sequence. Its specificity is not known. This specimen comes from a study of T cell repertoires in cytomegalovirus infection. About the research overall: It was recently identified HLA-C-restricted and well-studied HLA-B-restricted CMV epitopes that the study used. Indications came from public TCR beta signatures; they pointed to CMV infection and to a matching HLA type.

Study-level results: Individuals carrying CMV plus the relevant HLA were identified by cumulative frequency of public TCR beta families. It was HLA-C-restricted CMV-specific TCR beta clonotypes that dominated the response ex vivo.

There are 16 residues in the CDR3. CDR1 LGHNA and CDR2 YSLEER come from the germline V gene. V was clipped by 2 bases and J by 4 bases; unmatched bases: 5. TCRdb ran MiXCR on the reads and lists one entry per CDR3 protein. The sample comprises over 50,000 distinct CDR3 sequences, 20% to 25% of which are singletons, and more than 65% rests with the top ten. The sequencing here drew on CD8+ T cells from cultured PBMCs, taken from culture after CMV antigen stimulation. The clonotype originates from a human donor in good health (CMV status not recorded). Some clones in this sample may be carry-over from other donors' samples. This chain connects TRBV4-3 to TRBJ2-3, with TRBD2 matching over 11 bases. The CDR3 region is CASSQMLAGGPDTQYF. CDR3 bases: TGCGCCAGCAGCCAAATGCTAGCGGGGGGACCAGATACGCAGTATTTT.